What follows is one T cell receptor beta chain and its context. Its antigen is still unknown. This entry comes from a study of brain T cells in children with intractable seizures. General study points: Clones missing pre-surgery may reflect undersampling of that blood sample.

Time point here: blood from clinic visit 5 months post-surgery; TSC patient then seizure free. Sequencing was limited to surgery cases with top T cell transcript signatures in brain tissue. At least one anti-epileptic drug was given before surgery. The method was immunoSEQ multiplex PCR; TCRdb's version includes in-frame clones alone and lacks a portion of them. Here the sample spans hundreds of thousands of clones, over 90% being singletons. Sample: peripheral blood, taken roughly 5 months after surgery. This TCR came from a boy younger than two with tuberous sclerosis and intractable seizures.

The CDR3 coding sequence is TGTGCCACCAGTGACTTACCTTATCGACCGGGTCTGAGGGGCTCCTACGAGCAGTACTTC. This gives the protein CATSDLPYRPGLRGSYEQYF. This chain joins TRBV24-1 and TRBJ2-7; D tentatively fits TRBD1 or TRBD2 (5 bases each). The V end lost 4 bases, the J end lost 0 bases, and 27 bases lay between the germline ends. The CDR3 contains 20 residues. Germline assignment: CDR1 KGHDR and CDR2 SFDVKD.